The source of this TCR beta chain is a study of shared clonotypes between healthy human individuals. As for the study in general: There were three CD4 naive, three CD4 memory, two CD8 naive and one CD8 memory plates per donor.

Naive CD8 cells were CD45RO-negative, positively selected for CCR7, excluding terminally differentiated effector memory CD45RA+ cells. Those who donated were healthy HIV-negative adults, with no recent acute infections or vaccinations reported. The test was conducted at deep level. Investigators spread the genomic DNA of each subset evenly over several immunoSEQ plates. The protocol was immunoSEQ multiplex PCR, while the TCRdb copy is restricted to in-frame clones and leaves out a portion. The data show about 2 million clones, approximately 94% seen once. Trimming removed 3 bases from V and 0 bases from J, with 12 bases in between. This CDR3 is 15 amino acids long. Germline assignment: CDR1 SGHDN and CDR2 FVKESK.

Specimen: naive CD8+ T cells sorted from blood. The V gene is TRBV14, the J gene TRBJ2-7; the D is unclear. The clonotype comes from a man in his late teens or twenties in good health. Here the CDR3 reads CASSQEVLSSYEQYF. CDR3 DNA: TGTGCCAGCAGCCAGGAAGTTTTAAGCTCCTACGAGCAGTACTTC.